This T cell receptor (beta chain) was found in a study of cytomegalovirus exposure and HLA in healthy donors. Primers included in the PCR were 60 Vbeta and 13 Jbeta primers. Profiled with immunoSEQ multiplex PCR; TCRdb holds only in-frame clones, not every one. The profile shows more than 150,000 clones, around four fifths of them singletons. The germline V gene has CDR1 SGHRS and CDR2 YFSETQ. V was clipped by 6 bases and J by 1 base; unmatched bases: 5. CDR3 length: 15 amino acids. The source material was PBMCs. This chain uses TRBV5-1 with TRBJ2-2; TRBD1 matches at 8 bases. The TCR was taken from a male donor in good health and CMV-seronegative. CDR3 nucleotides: TGCGCCAGCACCCAGGGGGCCGAGAACACCGGGGAGCTGTTTTTT. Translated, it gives CASTQGAENTGELFF. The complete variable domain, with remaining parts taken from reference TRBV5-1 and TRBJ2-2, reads KAGVTQTPRYLIKTRGQQVTLSCSPISGHRSVSWYQQTPGQGLQFLFEYFSETQRNKGNFPGRFSGRQFSNSRSEMNVSTLELGDSALYLCASTQGAENTGELFFGEGSRLTVL.